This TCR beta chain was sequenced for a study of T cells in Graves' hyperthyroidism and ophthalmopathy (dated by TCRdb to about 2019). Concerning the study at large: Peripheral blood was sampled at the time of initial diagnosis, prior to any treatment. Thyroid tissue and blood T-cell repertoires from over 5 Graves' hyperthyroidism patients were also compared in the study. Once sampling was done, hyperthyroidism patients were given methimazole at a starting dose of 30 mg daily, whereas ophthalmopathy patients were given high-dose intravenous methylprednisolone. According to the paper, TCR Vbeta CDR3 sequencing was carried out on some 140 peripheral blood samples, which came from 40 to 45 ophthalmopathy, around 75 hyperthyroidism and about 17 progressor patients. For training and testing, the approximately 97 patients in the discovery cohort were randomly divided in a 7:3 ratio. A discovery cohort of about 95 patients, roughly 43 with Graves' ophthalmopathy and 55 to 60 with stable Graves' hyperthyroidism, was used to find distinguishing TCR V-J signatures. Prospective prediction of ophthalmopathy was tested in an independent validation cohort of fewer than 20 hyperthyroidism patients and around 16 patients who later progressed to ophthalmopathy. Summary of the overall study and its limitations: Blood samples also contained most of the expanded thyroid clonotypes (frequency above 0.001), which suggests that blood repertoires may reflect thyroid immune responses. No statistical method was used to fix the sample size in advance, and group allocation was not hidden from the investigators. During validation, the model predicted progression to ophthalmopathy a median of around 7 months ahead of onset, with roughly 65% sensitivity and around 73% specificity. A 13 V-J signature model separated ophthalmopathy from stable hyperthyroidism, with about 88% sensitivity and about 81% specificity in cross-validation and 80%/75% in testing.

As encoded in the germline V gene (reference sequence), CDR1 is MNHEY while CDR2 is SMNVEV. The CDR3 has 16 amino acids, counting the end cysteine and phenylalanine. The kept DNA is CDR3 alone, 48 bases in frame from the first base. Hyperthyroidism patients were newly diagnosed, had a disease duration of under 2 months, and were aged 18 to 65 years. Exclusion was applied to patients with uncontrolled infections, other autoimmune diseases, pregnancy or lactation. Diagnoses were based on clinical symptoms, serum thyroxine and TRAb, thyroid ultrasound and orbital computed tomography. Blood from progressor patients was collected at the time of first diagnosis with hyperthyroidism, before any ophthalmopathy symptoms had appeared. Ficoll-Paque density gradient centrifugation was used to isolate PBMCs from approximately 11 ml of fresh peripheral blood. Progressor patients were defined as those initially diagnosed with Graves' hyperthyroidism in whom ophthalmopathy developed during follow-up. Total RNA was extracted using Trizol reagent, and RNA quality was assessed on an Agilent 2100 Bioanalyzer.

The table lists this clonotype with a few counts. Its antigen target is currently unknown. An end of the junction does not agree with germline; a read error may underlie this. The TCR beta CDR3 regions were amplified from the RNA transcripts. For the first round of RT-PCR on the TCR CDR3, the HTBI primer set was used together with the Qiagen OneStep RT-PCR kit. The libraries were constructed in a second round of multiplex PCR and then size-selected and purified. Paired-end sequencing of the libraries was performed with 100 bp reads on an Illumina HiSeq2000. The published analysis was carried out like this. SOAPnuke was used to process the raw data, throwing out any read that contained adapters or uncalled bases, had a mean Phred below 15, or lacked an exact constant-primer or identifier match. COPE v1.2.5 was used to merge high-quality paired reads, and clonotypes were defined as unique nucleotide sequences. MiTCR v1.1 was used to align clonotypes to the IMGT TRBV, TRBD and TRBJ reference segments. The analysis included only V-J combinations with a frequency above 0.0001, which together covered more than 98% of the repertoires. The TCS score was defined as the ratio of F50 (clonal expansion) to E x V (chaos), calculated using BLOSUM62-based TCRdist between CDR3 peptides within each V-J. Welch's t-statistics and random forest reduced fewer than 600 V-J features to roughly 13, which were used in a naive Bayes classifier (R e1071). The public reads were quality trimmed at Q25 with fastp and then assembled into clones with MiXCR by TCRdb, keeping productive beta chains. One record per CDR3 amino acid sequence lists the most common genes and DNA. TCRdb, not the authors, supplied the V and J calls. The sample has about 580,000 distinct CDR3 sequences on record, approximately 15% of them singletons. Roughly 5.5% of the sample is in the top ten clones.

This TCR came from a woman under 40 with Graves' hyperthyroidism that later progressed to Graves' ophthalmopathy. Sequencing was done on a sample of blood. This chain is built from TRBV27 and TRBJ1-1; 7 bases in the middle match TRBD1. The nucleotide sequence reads TGTGCCAGCAGTTCCTACAGGGGCCCGATGAACACTGAAGCTTCCTTT. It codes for CASSSYRGPMNTEASF.